This T cell receptor (beta chain) stems from a study of T cell responses to AZD1222 COVID-19 vaccine. Concerning this clone: The antigen is undetermined.

Germline CDR1 MNHNS, CDR2 SASEGT. V was pared by 2 bases and J by 0 bases, with 10 bases between. The CDR3 is 15 residues long. Libraries were prepared by immunoSEQ multiplex PCR; TCRdb keeps only in-frame clonotypes and omits some of them. The table has approximately 140,000 clones, about 90% seen once. General observations from the study: Spike-specific TCR breadth and depth rose after two AZD1222 doses. Within unmutated variant regions lay the reported targets of nearly half of spike-specific TCRs. Only a handful of individuals given AZD1222 were seropositive at baseline. Spike-wide vaccine-associated CD4 TCRs dominated at 160-218 and 743-854.

This material consisted of peripheral blood, taken 28 days after the second AZD1222 dose. The chain is built from TRBV6-1 and TRBJ1-1; D is ambiguous. The source of this sequence is an adult who received the AZD1222 COVID-19 vaccine. CDR3 in amino acids: CASSESPAMNTEAFF. The CDR3 nucleotides read TGTGCCAGCAGTGAATCCCCGGCGATGAACACTGAAGCTTTCTTT.